This T cell receptor (beta chain) was profiled in a study of blood T cell repertoires in COVID-19. The protocol was immunoSEQ multiplex PCR, while the TCRdb copy is restricted to in-frame clones and leaves out a portion. The sample lists 250,000 to 400,000 clones, 90% occurring once. Followed longitudinally, the Seattle patients had been enrolled during active infection. The sequenced sample consisted of peripheral blood. This sequence was found in a woman aged 30 to 39 with COVID-19, enrolled during active disease.

The CDR3 protein is CASRVDGQGRNYGYTF. In DNA, the CDR3 is TGTGCCAGCAGGGTCGACGGACAGGGACGAAACTATGGCTACACCTTC. The genes are TRBV9 and TRBJ1-2; TRBD1 matches at 8 bases. The CDR3 runs to 16 residues. Germline V gene sequence: CDR1 SGDLS, CDR2 YYNGEE. The V and J ends lost 5 bases and 2 bases, in that order; junction bases with no gene match: 11.